Shown below are 32 T cell receptor beta chains from a single sample sequenced in a study of shared clonotypes between healthy human individuals. The data were produced by immunoSEQ multiplex PCR, yet TCRdb's version contains in-frame clones alone and is incomplete. The profile shows over 2 million clones, over 85% of them singletons. As defined, naive CD8 cells were CD45RO-negative and positively selected for CCR7, with terminally differentiated effector memory CD45RA+ cells excluded. The sample taken for sequencing was naive CD8+ T cells sorted from blood. The receptor set was obtained from a man younger than 35 in good health.

The J gene is TRBJ1-6, the V gene TRBV2; D call uncertain. The CDR3 runs to 15 residues. CDR1 SNHLY and CDR2 FYNNEI come from the germline V gene. Between the trimmed V and J ends, which lost 4 bases and 7 bases, there was a span of 14 bases. The chain's CDR3 is CASSVTAEGNSPLHF. The CDR3 nucleotides are TGTGCCAGCAGTGTGACGGCCGAGGGAAATTCACCCCTCCACTTT.

The chain employs TRBV9 and TRBJ2-3; D is unclear. From germline, CDR1 is SGDLS and CDR2 YYNGEE. This CDR3 spans 13 amino acids. Trimming cost V 0 bases and J 12 bases, with 14 bases left between them. In DNA, the CDR3 is TGTGCCAGCAGCGTAGGCGATTACTCCACACAGTATTTT. It codes for CASSVGDYSTQYF.

This chain joins TRBV11-2 and TRBJ2-7, with D perhaps matching TRBD1 (6 bases). CDR3 length: 17 residues. V was shortened by 0 bases and J by 7 bases, with 22 bases between the two germline ends. Germline V gene data show CDR1 as SGHAT and CDR2 as FQNNGV. CDR3 amino acids: CASSLESAGTTSREQYF. The DNA of the CDR3 is TGTGCCAGCAGCTTAGAGTCGGCCGGGACAACAAGTAGGGAGCAGTACTTC. The whole variable domain, filled in from reference TRBV11-2 and TRBJ2-7, reads EAGVAQSPRYKIIEKRQSVAFWCNPISGHATLYWYQQILGQGPKLLIQFQNNGVVDDSQLPKDRFSAERLKGVDSTLKIQPAKLEDSAVYLCASSLESAGTTSREQYFGPGTRLTVT.

This clone is a singleton in its sample. This chain connects TRBV18 to TRBJ2-1, with D perhaps being TRBD1 or TRBD2 (5 bases each). Germline CDR1 and CDR2: KGHSH and LQKENI. Trimming shortened V by 0 bases and J by 6 bases, and 15 bases separated the two germline ends. The CDR3 consists of 16 residues. Here the CDR3 DNA reads TGTGCCAGCTCACCACCGGTTACAGGCGGAGGCAATGAGCAGTTCTTC. This encodes CASSPPVTGGGNEQFF.

The gene calls are TRBV27 and TRBJ2-1; tentative D call: TRBD1 (5 bases). The CDR3 has 12 residues. Germline V lookup: CDR1 MNHEY, CDR2 SMNVEV (reference sequence). Trimming pared 2 bases from V and 8 bases from J, leaving 7 bases between. In nucleotides, the CDR3 is TGTGCCAGCAGTTTAGTAGGGGATGAGCAGTTCTTC. Residues: CASSLVGDEQFF.

This sequence joins TRBV27 and TRBJ2-1; 7 nucleotides agree with TRBD2. V gave up 5 bases and J gave up 8 bases; unmatched junction bases: 12. CDR3 length: 15 amino acids. From germline, CDR1 is MNHEY and CDR2 SMNVEV (reference sequence). CDR3 DNA sequence: TGTGCCAGCAGTCCCCAGAGTGGGAGGGTCGATGAGCAGTTCTTC. The encoded protein is CASSPQSGRVDEQFF.

This chain connects TRBV7-2 to TRBJ2-2; D is unclear. Germline CDR1 SGHTA, CDR2 FQGNSA. The V end was cut by 1 base, the J end by 0 bases, with 6 bases between. This CDR3 is built from 15 residues. The CDR3 protein is CASSLVGSNTGELFF. The CDR3 nucleotides are TGTGCCAGCAGCTTAGTTGGTTCGAACACCGGGGAGCTGTTTTTT.

The rearrangement links TRBV19 to TRBJ2-2; unclear D gene. Trimming took 5 bases from V and 6 from J, leaving 16 bases between them. The CDR3 spans 15 residues. Germline V gives CDR1 LNHDA, CDR2 SQIVND (reference sequence). The CDR3 DNA is TGTGCCAGTAGTTTGGCGTGGACGGCCGCCGGGGAGCTGTTTTTT. This gives the protein CASSLAWTAAGELFF. Together with reference TRBV19 and TRBJ2-2, the CDR3 gives the full variable domain: DGGITQSPKYLFRKEGQNVTLSCEQNLNHDAMYWYRQDPGQGLRLIYYSQIVNDFQKGDIAEGYSVSREKKESFPLTVTSAQKNPTAFYLCASSLAWTAAGELFFGEGSRLTVL.

The chain has TRBV5-1 and TRBJ2-5; D is perhaps TRBD2 (5 bases). Germline V gene lookup returns CDR1 SGHRS and CDR2 YFSETQ. Trimming removed 3 bases at V and 1 base at J, with 10 bases between. This CDR3 contains 14 residues. CDR3 residues: CASSSRGPQETQYF. DNA for the CDR3: TGCGCCAGCAGCTCCCGAGGGCCCCAAGAGACCCAGTACTTC.

This chain connects TRBV5-6 to TRBJ2-2; no clear D gene. Trimming took off 4 bases at V and 6 bases at J, with 10 bases between the two ends. The CDR3 length is 13 residues. From germline, CDR1 is SGHDT and CDR2 YYEEEE. CDR3 residues: CASSPTSSGELFF. CDR3 sequence (DNA): TGTGCCAGCAGCCCTACAAGTTCCGGGGAGCTGTTTTTT.

This rearrangement joins TRBV30 to TRBJ2-4; D unclear. The CDR3 length is 14 residues. V shed 0 bases and J shed 1 base, with 7 bases lying between them. CDR1 GTSNPN and CDR2 SVGIG come from the germline V gene (reference sequence). The DNA for the CDR3 is TGTGCCTGGAGTGTGGACGGGGCCAAAAACATTCAGTACTTC. Translating it yields CAWSVDGAKNIQYF.

The chain employs TRBV28 and TRBJ2-3; 8 bases line up with TRBD2. The length of the CDR3 is 16 residues. V was pared by 3 bases and J by 3 bases, with 8 bases of the junction left unmatched. Germline V gene data show CDR1 as MDHEN and CDR2 as SYDVKM. CDR3 region: CASSFKRGPPTDTQYF. Here the CDR3 DNA reads TGTGCCAGCAGTTTCAAGCGGGGGCCCCCAACAGATACGCAGTATTTT.

This clone was observed once. CDR3 sequence reads: CASSLGSIYGYTF. The CDR3 DNA reads TGTGCCAGCAGCTTGGGCAGTATTTATGGCTACACCTTC. The chain combines TRBV5-4 with TRBJ1-2; D uncertain. CDR1 is SGHNT, CDR2 YYREEE, per germline (reference sequence). The CDR3 is made up of 13 amino acids. V was cut by 0 bases and J by 5 bases, with 8 bases left in between.

The chain has TRBV11-2 and TRBJ1-6; no reliable D call. Trimming stripped 5 bases from V and 9 bases from J, with 8 bases between. The germline V gene encodes CDR1 SGHAT and CDR2 FQNNGV. The CDR3 is 12 residues long. CDR3: CASSQDFSPLHF. The CDR3, as DNA: TGTGCCAGCAGCCAGGACTTTTCACCCCTCCACTTT.

In this sample, this clone turned up a few times. The rearrangement joins TRBV28 to TRBJ1-6; D is undetermined. This CDR3 has 15 residues. V shed 3 bases and J shed 6 bases, with 12 bases lying between them. The germline V gene encodes CDR1 MDHEN and CDR2 SYDVKM. The CDR3: CASSFQDLVNSPLHF. CDR3 bases: TGTGCCAGCAGTTTTCAAGATTTGGTTAATTCACCCCTCCACTTT.

As regards this clone: This CDR3 is also generated by other DNA sequences in the sample. The J gene is TRBJ1-2, the V gene TRBV6-5; no clear D gene. The CDR3 has 14 residues. V lost 3 bases and J 4 bases, leaving 12 bases between the germline ends. Germline assignment: CDR1 MNHEY and CDR2 SVGAGI. The CDR3 DNA is TGTGCCAGCAGTTATTCGGAAGGTCGCTATGGCTACACCTTC. Amino acids: CASSYSEGRYGYTF.

The chain has TRBV5-5 and TRBJ1-2; D not certain. The CDR3 covers 12 residues. Germline CDR1 is SGHKS and CDR2 is YYEKEE (reference sequence). The V end was cut by 0 bases, the J end by 8 bases, with 8 bases between. CDR3 sequence reads: CASSLALEGYTF. The CDR3 DNA reads TGTGCCAGCAGCTTGGCCTTGGAAGGCTACACCTTC. Full variable domain (outside the CDR3, taken from reference TRBV5-5 and TRBJ1-2): DAGVTQSPTHLIKTRGQQVTLRCSPISGHKSVSWYQQVLGQGPQFIFQYYEKEERGRGNFPDRFSARQFPNYSSELNVNALLLGDSALYLCASSLALEGYTFGSGTRLTVV.

The CDR3 DNA reads TGCAGCGTTGCAGGCAGGGCCAGCGAGCAGTACTTC. This encodes CSVAGRASEQYF. The gene calls are TRBV29-1 and TRBJ2-7; D perhaps matches TRBD1 (5 bases). Germline values: CDR1 SQVTM, CDR2 ANQGSEA. This CDR3 comprises 12 residues. V lost 4 bases and J lost 6, with 13 bases in between.

The chain links TRBV13 to TRBJ2-3; D is uncertain. Trimming cost V 0 bases and J 2 bases, with 15 bases left between them. The CDR3 spans 17 residues. Germline-derived CDR1 and CDR2 are PRHDT and FYEKMQ (reference sequence). CDR3 bases: TGTGCCAGCAGCTTAGGGTCCCGGTGGCAGTCCACAGATACGCAGTATTTT. Translated: CASSLGSRWQSTDTQYF.

The chain couples TRBV2 to TRBJ1-3; 9 positions agree with TRBD1. This CDR3 spans 15 amino acids. Germline V gives CDR1 SNHLY, CDR2 FYNNEI. V dropped 5 bases and J dropped 0; count of bases not matched to a gene: 2. The CDR3 sequence is CASSSDRGSGNTIYF. CDR3 DNA: TGTGCCAGCAGTTCGGACAGGGGCTCTGGAAACACCATATATTTT.

The J gene is TRBJ1-2, the V gene TRBV18; 7 bases are shared with TRBD1. CDR3 length equals 15 residues. Germline V gene data show CDR1 as KGHSH and CDR2 as LQKENI. Trimming took 3 bases from V and 0 from J; bases not matched to a gene: 4. CDR3 bases: TGTGCCAGCTCACCCGGGACAGCTTCTAACTATGGCTACACCTTC. Translating it yields CASSPGTASNYGYTF.

Of note for this clone: Other DNA sequences in the sample encode the same CDR3. The chain links TRBV2 to TRBJ2-7; D is unresolved. The V and J ends lost 4 bases and 0 bases respectively, with 7 bases between them. Germline V gives CDR1 SNHLY, CDR2 FYNNEI. The CDR3 sequence is 13 residues long. CDR3 protein: CASSGQDSYEQYF. The CDR3 DNA follows: TGTGCCAGCAGTGGTCAGGACTCCTACGAGCAGTACTTC.

The gene calls are TRBV6-4 and TRBJ2-7; 10 positions match TRBD1. V trimming: 2 bases; J trimming: 6 bases; junction bases outside the gene matches: 1. The CDR3 extends over 13 amino acids. Germline CDR1 reads MRHNA; CDR2 reads SNTAGT. The CDR3 here is CASSDGTGAEQYF. DNA for the CDR3: TGTGCCAGCAGTGACGGGACAGGGGCCGAGCAGTACTTC.

The rearrangement joins TRBV6-5 to TRBJ1-4; no clear D. CDR1 and CDR2 (germline): MNHEY, SVGAGI. V lost 5 bases and J lost 8, with 12 bases in between. This CDR3 region has 13 residues. The CDR3 region has the DNA TGTGCCAGCAGTCCAGTGGGCGGCGAAAAACTGTTTTTT. Its translation is CASSPVGGEKLFF.

The rearrangement links TRBV10-3 to TRBJ2-3, with a tentative D call TRBD1 (5 bases). Germline-derived CDR1 and CDR2 are ENHRY and SYGVKD. V was trimmed by 8 bases and J by 0 bases, leaving 12 bases between them. This CDR3 contains 14 residues. CDR3: CAISPTGSTDTQYF. In DNA form, the CDR3 reads TGTGCCATCTCCCCTACAGGCAGCACAGATACGCAGTATTTT.

With respect to this clone: Other DNA sequences in this sample translate to the same CDR3. The gene calls are TRBV9 and TRBJ1-2; D gene uncertain. V lost 0 bases, J lost 5 bases, and 11 bases lay in between. Germline V gene lookup returns CDR1 SGDLS and CDR2 YYNGEE. The CDR3 sequence is 14 residues long. The DNA for the CDR3 is TGTGCCAGCAGCGTAGGGGCGGCTGATTATGGCTACACCTTC. This encodes CASSVGAADYGYTF.

The rearrangement uses TRBV2 and TRBJ2-7, with a tentative D call TRBD1 (5 bases). Germline-derived CDR1 and CDR2 are SNHLY and FYNNEI. The CDR3 length is 11 residues. Trimming removed 10 bases from V and 4 bases from J, with 11 bases in between. The CDR3 DNA sequence: TGTGCCACCCAGGGCGAATACGAGCAGTACTTC. Amino acid sequence: CATQGEYEQYF.

As regards this clone: Other DNA sequences within the sample encode an identical CDR3. This chain uses TRBV28 with TRBJ1-1; D gene ambiguous. V lost 2 bases, J lost 1 base, and 8 bases lay in between. The CDR3 contains 14 residues. The germline gives CDR1 MDHEN, CDR2 SYDVKM. The CDR3 sequence: CASSLRTANTEAFF. The CDR3 nucleotides are TGTGCCAGCAGTTTACGGACGGCGAACACTGAAGCTTTCTTT. Full variable domain (outside the CDR3, taken from reference TRBV28 and TRBJ1-1): DVKVTQSSRYLVKRTGEKVFLECVQDMDHENMFWYRQDPGLGLRLIYFSYDVKMKEKGDIPEGYSVSREKKERFSLILESASTNQTSMYLCASSLRTANTEAFFGQGTRLTVV.

This chain connects TRBV9 to TRBJ1-1; 7 positions match TRBD1. CDR3 length equals 15 residues. J lost 3 bases, V lost 2 bases, and 7 bases had no gene match. Germline V CDR1 and CDR2: SGDLS, YYNGEE. CDR3 loop: CASSVFRDRHTEAFF. CDR3 nucleotide sequence: TGTGCCAGCAGCGTTTTCCGGGACAGACACACTGAAGCTTTCTTT.

This clone was seen just once. The CDR3, as DNA: TGTGCCAGCTCACCACCTCCGCCCCAGCATTTT. Protein product: CASSPPPPQHF. The chain is built from TRBV18 and TRBJ1-5; D not resolved. The germline V and J ends were trimmed by 0 bases and 9 bases, with 3 bases remaining between them. CDR3 size: 11 residues. Per germline, CDR1 KGHSH and CDR2 LQKENI.

This clone was detected once. This rearrangement joins TRBV5-1 to TRBJ2-2, with D unresolved. Germline V gives CDR1 SGHRS, CDR2 YFSETQ. This CDR3 is 12 amino acids long. Trimming pared 3 bases from V and 8 bases from J, leaving 8 bases between. CDR3 sequence (DNA): TGCGCCAGCAGCTCAACAAAGGGGGAGCTGTTTTTT. Its translation is CASSSTKGELFF.

The chain has TRBV7-6 and TRBJ2-7, with a tentative D call TRBD1 (6 bases). The CDR3 totals 14 residues. Per germline, CDR1 SGHVS and CDR2 FNYEAQ. Trimming pared 2 bases from V and 3 bases from J, leaving 11 bases between. CDR3 sequence reads: CASSLRGHYYEQYF. Written as DNA, the CDR3 is TGTGCCAGCAGCTTAAGGGGACACTACTACGAGCAGTACTTC.